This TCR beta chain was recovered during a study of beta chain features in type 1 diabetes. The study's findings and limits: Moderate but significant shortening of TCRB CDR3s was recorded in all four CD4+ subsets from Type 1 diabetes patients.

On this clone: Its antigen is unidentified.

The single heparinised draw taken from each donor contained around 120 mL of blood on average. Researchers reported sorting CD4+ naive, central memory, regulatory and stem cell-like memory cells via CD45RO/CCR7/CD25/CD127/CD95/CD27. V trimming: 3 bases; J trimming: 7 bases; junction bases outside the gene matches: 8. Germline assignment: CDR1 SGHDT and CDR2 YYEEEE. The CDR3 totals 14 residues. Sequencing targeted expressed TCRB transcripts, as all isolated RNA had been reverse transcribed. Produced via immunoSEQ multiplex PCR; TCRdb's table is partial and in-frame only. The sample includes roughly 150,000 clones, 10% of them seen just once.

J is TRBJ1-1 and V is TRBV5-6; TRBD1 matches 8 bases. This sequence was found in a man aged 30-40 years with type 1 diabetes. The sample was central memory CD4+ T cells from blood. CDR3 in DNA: TGTGCCAGCAGCTCCTTCAGGACAGGGAGTGAAGCTTTCTTT. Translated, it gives CASSSFRTGSEAFF.